The rows below give T cell receptor beta chains drawn from one sample of a study of shared clonotypes between healthy human individuals. Repertoires were generated with immunoSEQ multiplex PCR, while TCRdb's copy carries only in-frame clones and drops some. The sample lists about 1.4 million clones, roughly 96% occurring once. The specimen was naive CD4+ T cells sorted from blood. The receptor source for this set is a man aged 25-45 years in good health. The CDR3 runs from the conserved cysteine through the conserved F or W. The order of the fields is clone size, D gene, V gene, J gene, CDR3 protein, CDR3 DNA. The D gene is left open where the match is weak. Clone size is given for some rows only: seen once, a few or many times, or a class if the clone is expanded.

>NA|NA|TRBV7-2|TRBJ2-7
CASSPPSYEQYF
TGTGCCAGCAGCCCTCCCTCCTACGAGCAGTACTTC
>NA|NA|TRBV5-1|TRBJ1-4
CASRRRNEKLFF
TGCGCCAGCAGGCGGAGAAATGAAAAACTGTTTTTT
>NA|NA|TRBV7-9|TRBJ1-5
CASSPTPKGIQPQHF
TGTGCCAGCAGCCCCACTCCCAAGGGAATTCAGCCCCAGCATTTT
>NA|TRBD2|TRBV7-8|TRBJ2-3
CASSPPGLAVGADTQYF
TGTGCCAGCAGCCCGCCGGGACTAGCGGTAGGGGCAGATACGCAGTATTTT
>NA|TRBD2|TRBV7-9|TRBJ2-5
CASSLLAARQETQYF
TGTGCCAGCAGCTTACTAGCGGCGAGACAAGAGACCCAGTACTTC
>NA|TRBD2|TRBV5-5|TRBJ2-7
CASSSGTSGSYEQYF
TGTGCCAGCAGCTCGGGGACTAGCGGGAGTTACGAGCAGTACTTC
>NA|NA|TRBV10-3|TRBJ1-4
CAISATAGEKLFF
TGTGCCATCAGTGCCACTGCCGGTGAAAAACTGTTTTTT
>NA|NA|TRBV5-1|TRBJ1-1
CASSPGVGVLMNTEAFF
TGCGCCAGCAGCCCCGGTGTGGGGGTCCTCATGAACACTGAAGCTTTCTTT
>few|NA|TRBV18|TRBJ2-1
CASSPPLAQGGEQFF
TGTGCCAGCTCACCACCGTTGGCTCAGGGAGGTGAGCAGTTCTTC
>NA|TRBD1|TRBV29-1|TRBJ2-1
CSARTGGYEQFF
TGCAGCGCCCGGACAGGGGGCTATGAGCAGTTCTTC
>once|TRBD1|TRBV2|TRBJ1-1
CASRTRTGNSEAFF
TGTGCCAGCCGCACCCGGACAGGGAATTCTGAAGCTTTCTTT
>NA|NA|TRBV29-1|TRBJ1-2
CSVGQLLTNYGYTF
TGCAGCGTTGGACAGCTCCTAACTAACTATGGCTACACCTTC
>NA|TRBD2|TRBV5-1|TRBJ2-1
CASSLSGGGSYNEQFF
TGCGCCAGCAGCTTGTCGGGGGGAGGCTCCTACAATGAGCAGTTCTTC
>NA|NA|TRBV7-9|TRBJ1-4
CASSFLGGFEKLFF
TGTGCCAGCAGCTTCCTCGGGGGTTTTGAAAAACTGTTTTTT
>NA|NA|TRBV14|TRBJ2-1
CASSQLSGTSSYNEQFF
TGTGCCAGCAGCCAATTATCCGGGACCAGCTCCTACAATGAGCAGTTCTTC
>NA|TRBD2|TRBV7-2|TRBJ2-2
CASSPSPGGRPTGELFF
TGTGCCAGCAGCCCATCTCCGGGCGGGAGGCCCACCGGGGAGCTGTTTTTT
>once|NA|TRBV20-1|TRBJ1-1
CSARGRGEAFF
TGCAGTGCTAGAGGAAGAGGTGAAGCTTTCTTT
>once|NA|TRBV7-3|TRBJ2-5
CASSLKGVETQYF
TGTGCCAGCAGCTTAAAGGGGGTGGAGACCCAGTACTTC
>NA|NA|TRBV5-1|TRBJ1-1
CASSTQENTEAFF
TGCGCCAGCAGTACACAGGAGAACACTGAAGCTTTCTTT
>NA|TRBD2|TRBV5-5|TRBJ2-7
CASSPAGGGYEQYF
TGTGCCAGCAGCCCCGCGGGGGGGGGCTACGAGCAGTACTTC
>NA|NA|TRBV7-8|TRBJ2-7
CASSWGGEQYF
TGTGCCAGCAGCTGGGGAGGCGAGCAGTACTTC
>once|NA|TRBV7-6|TRBJ2-1
CASSLVYPESNEQFF
TGTGCCAGCAGCTTAGTTTATCCAGAGAGCAATGAGCAGTTCTTC
>NA|TRBD2|TRBV25-1|TRBJ2-5
CASTIAGGLGETQYF
TGTGCCAGCACAATAGCGGGAGGGCTGGGGGAGACCCAGTACTTC
>NA|NA|TRBV18|TRBJ1-2
CASSATESYGYTF
TGTGCCAGCTCAGCAACAGAGTCCTATGGCTACACCTTC
>NA|TRBD2|TRBV10-3|TRBJ2-1
CAISLAGDPGNEQFF
TGTGCCATCAGTCTAGCGGGAGATCCGGGAAATGAGCAGTTCTTC
>NA|TRBD2|TRBV11-2|TRBJ2-1
CASSLDRWGLAQFF
TGTGCCAGCAGCTTAGACCGATGGGGACTAGCGCAGTTCTTC
>NA|TRBD2|TRBV5-4|TRBJ2-5
CASSPPGGTETQYF
TGTGCCAGCAGCCCGCCGGGAGGGACGGAGACCCAGTACTTC
>NA|NA|TRBV18|TRBJ1-5
CASSPPWSDSTHQPQHF
TGTGCCAGCTCACCACCGTGGTCCGATTCGACCCATCAGCCCCAGCATTTT
>NA|NA|TRBV28|TRBJ2-7
CASSLKGVRLYEQYF
TGTGCCAGCAGTTTAAAGGGGGTGAGGCTCTACGAGCAGTACTTC
>NA|NA|TRBV29-1|TRBJ2-1
CSVDPGYEQFF
TGCAGCGTTGACCCAGGGTATGAGCAGTTCTTC
>once|TRBD1|TRBV13|TRBJ2-7
CASSFDRGYEQYF
TGTGCCAGCAGCTTCGACAGGGGGTACGAGCAGTACTTC
>NA|NA|TRBV5-4|TRBJ2-7
CASSLPPGREQYF
TGTGCCAGCAGCTTACCCCCGGGGCGGGAGCAGTACTTC
>NA|TRBD1|TRBV5-8|TRBJ2-2
CASSLRTGGTGELFF
TGTGCCAGCAGCTTGAGGACAGGGGGCACCGGGGAGCTGTTTTTT
>NA|NA|TRBV7-8|TRBJ2-5
CASSGGTGLGETQYF
TGTGCCAGCAGCGGAGGGACTGGTCTCGGAGAGACCCAGTACTTC
>NA|TRBD2|TRBV7-2|TRBJ2-7
CASSLGGSGRASFEQYF
TGTGCCAGCAGCTTAGGGGGTAGCGGGAGGGCCTCATTTGAGCAGTACTTC
>NA|TRBD1|TRBV5-5|TRBJ2-3
CASSPGTGPHTDTQYF
TGTGCCAGCAGCCCCGGGACAGGGCCGCACACAGATACGCAGTATTTT
>NA|TRBD1|TRBV9|TRBJ2-5
CASSGGFRDREETQYF
TGTGCCAGCAGCGGAGGTTTCCGGGACAGGGAAGAGACCCAGTACTTC
>NA|NA|TRBV10-1|TRBJ2-7
CASSEGGLPYEQYF
TGCGCCAGCAGTGAGGGTGGTCTTCCCTACGAGCAGTACTTC
>once|TRBD2|TRBV4-3|TRBJ2-7
CASSQGGGTGTYEQYF
TGCGCCAGCAGCCAAGGGGGGGGGACGGGAACCTACGAGCAGTACTTC
>NA|NA|TRBV7-6|TRBJ2-6
CASSLGATGANVLTF
TGTGCCAGCAGCTTAGGGGCGACTGGGGCCAACGTCCTGACTTTC
>NA|TRBD1|TRBV2|TRBJ2-3
CASSPGTGRGRTDTQYF
TGTGCCAGCAGCCCGGGGACAGGGCGGGGGCGTACAGATACGCAGTATTTT
>NA|NA|TRBV5-1|TRBJ2-7
CASSPDPQGGTAYEQYF
TGCGCCAGCAGCCCCGACCCCCAGGGTGGGACCGCCTACGAGCAGTACTTC
>NA|NA|TRBV5-5|TRBJ2-1
CASSQGLRNNNEQFF
TGTGCCAGCAGCCAGGGACTCAGGAATAACAATGAGCAGTTCTTC
>NA|TRBD2|TRBV5-4|TRBJ2-7
CASTGVREGRDEQYF
TGTGCCAGCACCGGCGTCCGGGAGGGCCGGGACGAGCAGTACTTC
>NA|TRBD1|TRBV5-4|TRBJ1-4
CASSDQQGAGEKLFF
TGTGCCAGCAGCGACCAACAGGGGGCTGGTGAAAAACTGTTTTTT
>NA|NA|TRBV30|TRBJ2-1
CAWRFGEQFF
TGTGCCTGGAGATTTGGTGAGCAGTTCTTC